This T cell receptor beta chain was captured by sequencing in a study of shared clonotypes between healthy human individuals. The overall study: The study used three CD4 naive, three CD4 memory, two CD8 naive and one CD8 memory plate per donor.

The table came from immunoSEQ multiplex PCR; TCRdb's copy has only in-frame clones and leaves some out. The profile shows millions of clones, approximately 95% of them singletons. The CDR3 sequence is 14 residues long. Trimming shortened V by 4 bases and J by 2 bases, and 11 bases separated the two germline ends. Germline assignment: CDR1 MNHNY and CDR2 SVGAGI (reference sequence). Healthy adults negative for HIV, lacking recent acute infections or vaccinations, served as donors. General observations from the study: The study's rarefaction showed incomplete sorted-subset sequencing despite large depth. Compared with clonotypes that all four donors shared, non-shared clonotypes had lower generation probabilities.

On this clone: Its antigen is unidentified.

The gene calls are TRBV6-6 and TRBJ1-2, with D possibly TRBD1 on 5 matching bases. Material: naive CD4+ T cells sorted from blood. Subset here: CD45RA+ positively selected. The clonotype originates from a man between 18 and 29 years old in good health. The CDR3: CASSFGGTNYGYTF. For the CDR3, the DNA is TGTGCCAGCAGTTTTGGGGGAACAAACTATGGCTACACCTTC.